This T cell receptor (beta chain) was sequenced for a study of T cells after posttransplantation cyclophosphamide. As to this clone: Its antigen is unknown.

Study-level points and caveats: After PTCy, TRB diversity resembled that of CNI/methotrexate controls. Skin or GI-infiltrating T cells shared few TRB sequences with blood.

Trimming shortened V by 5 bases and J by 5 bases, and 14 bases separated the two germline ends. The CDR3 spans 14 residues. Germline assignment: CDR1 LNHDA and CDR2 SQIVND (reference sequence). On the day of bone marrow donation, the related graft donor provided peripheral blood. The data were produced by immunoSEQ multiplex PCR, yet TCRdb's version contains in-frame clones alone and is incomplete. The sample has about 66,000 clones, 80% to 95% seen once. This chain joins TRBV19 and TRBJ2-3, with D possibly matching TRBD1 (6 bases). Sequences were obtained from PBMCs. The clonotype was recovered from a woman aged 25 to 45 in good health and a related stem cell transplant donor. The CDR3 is CASSLDRGKDTQYF. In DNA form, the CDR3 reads TGTGCCAGTAGTCTGGACAGAGGCAAAGATACGCAGTATTTT.